One T cell receptor beta chain is described in this entry. Its antigen is unknown. Base qualities are missing; no much larger clone stands one base away. The sample belongs to a study of cytomegalovirus exposure and HLA in healthy donors (TCRdb year 2017). Regarding the complete study: In an earlier analysis of 587 of the donors, 276 Gb of sequence data and 95 million to 130 million unique TCR beta sequences from about 190 million T cells were reported. A later genetic analysis used genome-wide SNP genotypes for about 55% of the 666 donors, treating that subset as a discovery cohort. A later analysis re-examined previously published TCR beta repertoires from just over 650 donors and added high-resolution HLA genotyping to investigate patterns of TCR occurrence. Donor age, sex, ethnicity and CMV serostatus were compiled together with the repertoire data. All discovery cohort repertoires had been generated on a single sequencing platform. Around 330 gigabases of sequencing data and around 88 million unique TCR sequences made up an early release that covered around 640 HLA-typed donors. Both class I and class II loci were covered by HLA typing, at four-digit resolution. High-throughput TCR immunosequencing, statistical association of individual TCRs with disease status, and machine learning were combined to predict cytomegalovirus infection status. In the later analysis, no new phenotypic data were used to find candidate immune exposures; instead, reliance was placed on TCR beta sequences and their occurrence across donors. The study was designed to test whether signatures of past pathogen exposure could be identified by cataloging public T cell receptors. In an earlier analysis of roughly 540 of the donors, high-throughput TCR beta sequencing was used to judge whether each TCR beta V gene segment behaved as functional or pseudogenic. The T cell repertoires of around 730 subjects were profiled by immunosequencing and related to cytomegalovirus serostatus. Because of strong linkage in the cohort, roughly five DR-DQ haplotypes were treated as single units for association and clustering. Along with the approximately 620-subject first cohort, a separate validation cohort of around 110 different subjects was used. Of the 300 to 450 genotyped donors, approximately 83% fell in the genetic ancestry cluster associated with self-reported Caucasian donors. Typing coverage differed by locus: A, B, C, DRB1 and DQB1 were typed in roughly 629-640 donors, DQA1 in about 500, DPA1 in 600 to 610, and DPB1 in just under 490. Among about 360 genotyped donors of the cohort, an average of roughly 240,000 unique TCR beta nucleotide sequences were sequenced per donor, approximately 20% of them non-productive. What the work shows at the level of the full study, not this receptor alone: Three of the identified cytomegalovirus-associated TCR beta chains were confirmed in vitro to be specific for cytomegalovirus antigens. For the cohort, immune exposure information was limited to CMV serostatus. Specific HLA alleles were associated with some 15,000 TCR beta sequences at a false discovery rate of 0.05 in a later analysis. An association between a missense DCLRE1C variant and V-gene and J-gene trimming of TCR beta chains was found in a later genetic analysis and replicated in an independent cohort. Because some donors lacked HLA typing at each locus, the association tests relied only on the typed subset. A cluster of highly shared sequence variants was judged likely to be a technical artifact of the sequencing pipeline. Correlated functional status among segregating V segments might be attributable to linkage disequilibrium, but an unknown experimental factor could not be ruled out. Assigning TCR associations to individual alleles was difficult when HLA alleles, especially DR and DQ, strongly co-occurred. Because counts were too low, roughly 18 rarely observed V segments, including chromosome 9 orphons, were left out of the earlier analysis of over 550 of the donors. The presence/absence analyses assumed that sequencing depth was roughly uniform across donors, and that assumption may not be true. Some IMGT-functional V segments, including TRBV6-2 and TRBV6-3, could not be told apart with the 87-base-pair reads, so those segments were excluded. Compared with the roughly 600-donor mean, donors in an Asian-associated ancestry cluster had fewer N-insertions in productive TCRs, according to a later genetic analysis. In an earlier analysis of some 540 of the donors, most TCR beta V segments appeared in productive rearrangements about 87% or about 30% of the time, broadly matching IMGT annotations. In the study, around 160 TCR beta chains were listed as associated with cytomegalovirus. The classifier was reported to diagnose cytomegalovirus status with high specificity and sensitivity in both the original cohort and the validation cohort. The authors suggested that the approach could potentially be generalized to other disease states and immunological phenotypes. A further reported finding was that TCR beta sequences accurately predicted the HLA-A and HLA-B alleles for most subjects in the first cohort. In a later analysis, TCR association rates were found to vary across HLA loci, with the most associated TCRs seen for DRB1 alleles and the fewest for HLA-C alleles. Across donors, most TCR sequences were observed very rarely, whereas some public TCRs were present in many individuals. Only TCR beta chains were sequenced in this cohort, and the absence of alpha or paired-chain data limited detectable features. Most CMV-associated TCR beta chains appeared to be HLA-restricted in a later analysis, and the HLA associations seemed to be driven largely by CMV exposure. In a later analysis, several top co-occurrence clusters were reported to appear linked to parvovirus B19, influenza, CMV and Epstein-Barr virus. In a later analysis, HLA-associated TCR beta chains were found to be more clonally expanded and to have lower generation probabilities than equally common non-associated chains.

In total, approximately 700 healthy bone marrow donors made up the cohort. At the time of sampling, all cohort members were nominally healthy, though unrecorded immune exposures were likely present. The donor tested CMV seropositive and was one of the 289 seropositive cohort members. Each donor provided a peripheral blood sample, and peripheral blood mononuclear cells were used for TCR beta sequencing. The Qiagen DNeasy Blood Extraction Kit was used to extract genomic DNA from the blood cell samples. The CDR3 covers 10 residues, taking in both the cysteine and the phenylalanine. Of the read, only the CDR3 DNA is kept; its 30 bases are in frame from base 1. Relative to germline, V is 3 bases shorter and J is 7 bases shorter, with 4 bases between their ends. CDR1 and CDR2 are read off the germline V gene (reference sequence) as DFQATT and SNEGSKA. The library was obtained by the immunoSEQ multiplex PCR assay. A mixture of 60 forward primers for TCR Vbeta segments and 13 reverse primers for TCR Jbeta segments was used in the multiplex PCR. The CDR3 region of rearranged TCR beta genes was amplified from genomic DNA by a multiplex PCR assay. The Illumina HiSeq System was used to sequence the amplified TCR beta libraries as 87-base-pair reads. The authors processed their data as follows. A later analysis counted about 80 million unique TCR beta chains across the roughly 700 repertoires, and 10 million to 12 million of these chains were shared by at least two donors. A nearest-neighbor algorithm error-corrected the raw reads and collapsed the reads into unique sequences, merging closely related sequences to remove PCR and sequencing errors. To assign V, D and J gene segments, CDR3 sequences were aligned to IMGT reference sequences. For a sequence to be retained, a match of at least six nucleotides was required to both a V gene segment and a J gene segment. A rearrangement was called productive if the CDR3 had no stop codons and remained in frame with V and J, and every other rearrangement was called non-productive. CDR3 was defined by IMGT convention, running from the second conserved V-encoded cysteine to the conserved J-encoded phenylalanine. In an earlier analysis of approximately 500 of the donors, sequences lacking an unambiguous match to a single V gene segment were excluded. In an earlier analysis of some 590 of the donors, a V segment was called functional when productive rearrangements were above 56.7%, and segregating when the standard deviation between donors exceeded 5%. To diagnose cytomegalovirus status from the catalog of TCR beta chain sequences, a statistical classification framework was built. In a later analysis, TCR nucleotide sequences were compared against IMGT/GENE-DB human TR gene sequences so that V and J genes could be assigned. The TCRdist pipeline was used in a later analysis to assign CDR3 sequences and most-parsimonious VDJ recombination scenarios. A later analysis defined each TCR beta chain by its CDR3 amino acid sequence plus V-gene family, and excluded reads lacking a unique V-gene family. A later analysis removed several hundred highly shared, low-generation-probability nucleotide sequences to deal with suspected cross-contamination and a sequencing artifact. For each public chain, a later analysis derived a clonal expansion index from normalized ranks of inferred template counts within each repertoire. In a later analysis, generation probabilities were computed using a VDJ recombination model fitted to out-of-frame rearrangements, and the results were checked against IGoR. Hypergeometric tests were used in a later analysis to score TCR-TCR, TCR-HLA and TCR-CMV co-occurrence, with a repertoire-size bias correction applied to the TCR pairs. To estimate false discovery rates, a later analysis permuted the HLA or CMV assignments 20 times. A later analysis grouped co-occurring TCRs with DBSCAN, adding TCRdist sequence similarity when clustering within HLA-allele-positive subsets. Repertoires with fewer than 30,000 or more than 120,000 public chains, plus five repertoires with anomalous nucleotide sharing, were excluded from co-occurrence clustering. TCRdb obtained this table from immuneACCESS and retained in-frame rearrangements with V and J assigned. These tables miss some clones; where compared with another copy, unresolved V genes account for less than half of the shortfall, and the remainder is unexplained. That table is the source of V, J and clone size, and D and trimming were worked out from the DNA. Counted in this sample were around 150,000 clones; around 80% of them appeared once. In total, the top ten clones hold approximately 7% of the sample.

The receptor comes from a man in his forties in good health and CMV-seropositive. The chain uses TRBV20-1 and TRBJ2-1; no D segment can be confidently identified. Material for sequencing was PBMCs. The CDR3 is CSARENEQFF. In nucleotide form, the sequence is TGCAGTGCTAGGGAGAATGAGCAGTTCTTC.